This paragraph covers one T cell receptor (beta chain) sequence. Recruits, aged roughly 18 to 100 years, lived in 20 to 30 US areas. The repertoire was sequenced with immunoSEQ multiplex PCR; TCRdb's copy has only in-frame clones and lacks some. Of hundreds of thousands of clones listed, 70% to 90% are singletons. The source of the sample is a study of blood T cell repertoires in COVID-19. The CDR3 spans 14 residues. Germline V CDR1 and CDR2: SNHLY, FYNNEI. V shed 7 bases and J shed 0 bases, with 10 bases lying between them. The J gene is TRBJ1-5, the V gene TRBV2, with D perhaps TRBD1 (5 bases). The sequenced material came from PBMCs or T cells enriched from blood (not recorded which). This receptor was taken from an older woman who had recovered from COVID-19. This CDR3 reads CASTGPYSNQPQHF. The CDR3 DNA sequence: TGTGCCAGCACAGGGCCTTATAGCAATCAGCCCCAGCATTTT.